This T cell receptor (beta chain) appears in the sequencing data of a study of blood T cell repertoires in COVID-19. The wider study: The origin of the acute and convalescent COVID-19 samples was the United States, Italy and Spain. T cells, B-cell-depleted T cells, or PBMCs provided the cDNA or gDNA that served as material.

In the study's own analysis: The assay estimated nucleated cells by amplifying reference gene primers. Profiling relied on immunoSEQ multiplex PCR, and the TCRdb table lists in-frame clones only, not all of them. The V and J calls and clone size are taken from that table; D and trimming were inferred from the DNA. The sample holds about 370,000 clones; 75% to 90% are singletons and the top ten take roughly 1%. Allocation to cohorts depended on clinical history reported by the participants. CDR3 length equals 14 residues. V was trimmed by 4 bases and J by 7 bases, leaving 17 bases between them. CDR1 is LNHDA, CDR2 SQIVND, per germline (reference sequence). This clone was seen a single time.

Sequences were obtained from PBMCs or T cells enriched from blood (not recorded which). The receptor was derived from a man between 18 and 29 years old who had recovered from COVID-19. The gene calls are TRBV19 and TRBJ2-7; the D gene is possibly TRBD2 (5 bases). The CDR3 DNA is TGTGCCAGTAGTACCGGGCGAGAGGGTAAAGAGCAGTACTTC. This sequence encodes CASSTGREGKEQYF.